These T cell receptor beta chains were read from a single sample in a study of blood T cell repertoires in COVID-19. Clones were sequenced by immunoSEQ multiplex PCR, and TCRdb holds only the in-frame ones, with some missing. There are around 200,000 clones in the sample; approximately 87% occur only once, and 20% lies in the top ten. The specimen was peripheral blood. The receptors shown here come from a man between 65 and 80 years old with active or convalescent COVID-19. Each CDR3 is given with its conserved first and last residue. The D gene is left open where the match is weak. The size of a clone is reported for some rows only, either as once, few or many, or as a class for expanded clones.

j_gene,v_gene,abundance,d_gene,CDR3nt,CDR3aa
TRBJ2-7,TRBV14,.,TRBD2,TGTGCCAGCAGCCAAGAAAGTCCGGGACTAGCGGGATTCTACGAGCAGTACTTC,CASSQESPGLAGFYEQYF
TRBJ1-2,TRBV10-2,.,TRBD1,TGCGCCAGCAGTGAGACGGGACAGGCCTATGGCTACACCTTC,CASSETGQAYGYTF
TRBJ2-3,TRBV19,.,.,TGTGCCAGCTCCAGGGCGGGGTCCGGGGGTACAGATACGCAGTATTTT,CASSRAGSGGTDTQYF
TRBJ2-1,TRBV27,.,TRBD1,TGTGCCAGCAGTTTAATAGGGACAGGGGCGATCGGCTCCTACAATGAGCAGTTCTTC,CASSLIGTGAIGSYNEQFF
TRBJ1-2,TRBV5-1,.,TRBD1,TGCGCCAGCAGCTTACCGTCCGGGACAGAGGTTGGCTACACCTTC,CASSLPSGTEVGYTF
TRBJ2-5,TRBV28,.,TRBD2,TGTGCCAGCAGTTTATATGAAGCGGGAGTAGAGACCCAGTACTTC,CASSLYEAGVETQYF
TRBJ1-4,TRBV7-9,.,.,TGTGCCAGCAGCCCAGGGGCAGGTGAATTGGAAAAACTGTTTTTT,CASSPGAGELEKLFF
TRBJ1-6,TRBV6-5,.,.,TGTGCCAGCAGTTACTCGAGGCAAGGCAAATCACCCCTCCACTTT,CASSYSRQGKSPLHF
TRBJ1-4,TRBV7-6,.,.,TGTGCCAGCAGCTTCGGCGGCCGAGAAAAACTGTTTTTT,CASSFGGREKLFF
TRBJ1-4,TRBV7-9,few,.,TGTGCCAGCAGTCCCGGGCAGGGGCCAACTAATGAAAAACTGTTTTTT,CASSPGQGPTNEKLFF
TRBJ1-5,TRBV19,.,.,TGTGCCAGTACCCCGGGGGGGCTAAATCAGCCCCAGCATTTT,CASTPGGLNQPQHF
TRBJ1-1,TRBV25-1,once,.,TGTGCCAGCAGTGATTACCTGAACAGTGAAGCTTTCTTT,CASSDYLNSEAFF
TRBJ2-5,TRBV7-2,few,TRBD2,TGTGCCAGCAGCTTAGCGACTAGCGGGAGAACCCAAGAGACCCAGTACTTC,CASSLATSGRTQETQYF
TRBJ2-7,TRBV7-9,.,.,TGTGCCAGCAGCTTAACACAGGGAAGTGGCTACGAGCAGTACTTC,CASSLTQGSGYEQYF
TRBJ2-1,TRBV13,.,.,TGTGCCAGCAGCCCCCGACCTAGCACGAATGAGCAGTTCTTC,CASSPRPSTNEQFF
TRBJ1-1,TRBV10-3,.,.,TGTGCCATCAGAGACACTACTGAAGCTTTCTTT,CAIRDTTEAFF
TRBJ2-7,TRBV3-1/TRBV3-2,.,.,TGTGCCAGCAGCCAAGAGAGTAGCGCGACCTACGAGCAGTACTTC,CASSQESSATYEQYF
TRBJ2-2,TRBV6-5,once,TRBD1,TGTGCCAGCATCCGGGACAGGGCTACCGGGGAGCTGTTTTTT,CASIRDRATGELFF
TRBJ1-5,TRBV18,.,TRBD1,TGTGCCAGCTCACCTCCCGGGACAGGGAGGGGCAATCAGCCCCAGCATTTT,CASSPPGTGRGNQPQHF
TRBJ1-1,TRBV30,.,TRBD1,TGTGCCTGGAGTGTCGGGACAGGGGGCCGGGCTTTCTTT,CAWSVGTGGRAFF
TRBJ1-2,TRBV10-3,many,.,TGTGCCATCAGTTCCCAGGGCACCAAGAACTATGGCTACACCTTC,CAISSQGTKNYGYTF
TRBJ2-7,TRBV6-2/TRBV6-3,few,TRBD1,TGTGCCAGCAGTGCCGGGACAGGGAGGGTCGAGTACTTC,CASSAGTGRVEYF
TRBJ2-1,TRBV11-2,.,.,TGTGCCAGCAGCCCCGGGCTAGCCGGGAGTGGTGAGCAGTTCTTC,CASSPGLAGSGEQFF
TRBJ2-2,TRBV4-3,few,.,TGCGCCAGCAGCCAAGATCCCCAGGGTTCGAACACCGGGGAGCTGTTTTTT,CASSQDPQGSNTGELFF
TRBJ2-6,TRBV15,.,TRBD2,TGTGCCACCAGCGCGGGGGGAGCGGGGGCCAACGTCCTGACTTTC,CATSAGGAGANVLTF
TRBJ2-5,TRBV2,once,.,TGTGCCAGCAGTGAAAGCTTTACCGGTCAAGAGACCCAGTACTTC,CASSESFTGQETQYF
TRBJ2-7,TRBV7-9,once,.,TGTGCCAGCAGCTTACCCAGGGGCGAGCAGTACTTC,CASSLPRGEQYF
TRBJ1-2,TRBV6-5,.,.,TGTGCCAGCAGTTACGGGCAGGGTAGCTATGGCTACACCTTC,CASSYGQGSYGYTF
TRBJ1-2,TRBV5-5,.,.,TGTGCCAGCAGCTTGGGTGCGGAGCCTGTCTACGGCTACACCTTC,CASSLGAEPVYGYTF
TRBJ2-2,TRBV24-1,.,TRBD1,TGTGCCACCAGTGATCCACGACAGGGGGCAGGGGAGCTGTTTTTT,CATSDPRQGAGELFF
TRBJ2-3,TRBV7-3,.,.,TGTGCCAGCAGCCCTCTCTCCTATAGCACAGATACGCAGTATTTT,CASSPLSYSTDTQYF
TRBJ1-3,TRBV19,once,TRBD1,TGTGCCAGTAGTCCTGGACAGGACAGAAACACCATATATTTT,CASSPGQDRNTIYF
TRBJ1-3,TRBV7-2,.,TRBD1,TGTGCCAGCAGCTCCTCGATCGGGGACAGGAATTTTGGAAACACCATATATTTT,CASSSSIGDRNFGNTIYF
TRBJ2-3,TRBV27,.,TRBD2,TGTGCCAGCAGTTCCCCGGTAGCGGGGGCGTCCCCAGATACGCAGTATTTT,CASSSPVAGASPDTQYF
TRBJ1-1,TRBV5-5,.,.,TGTGCCAGCAGCCTAGACGGAGGCTCTGAAGCTTTCTTT,CASSLDGGSEAFF
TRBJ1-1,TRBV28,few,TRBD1,TGTGCCAGCACCGTACCCGGGACAGGGGAAGAAGCTTTCTTT,CASTVPGTGEEAFF